This T cell receptor (beta chain) is drawn from a study of T cells expressing NK-cell markers. Turning to this clonotype: What it recognizes is unknown.

The CDR3 has 13 amino acids. Germline CDR1 reads DFQATT; CDR2 reads SNEGSKA (reference sequence). Study-wide findings and caveats: In a group of several donors, dominant NKG2C+ clonotypes represented 1.0-7.0% of CD8+ T cells.

With the 5' RACE reads reprocessed, TCRdb shows one record per CDR3 protein and no DNA. The table lists over 200,000 distinct CDR3 sequences. The sequenced material came from blood T cells: a sorted CD56 or NKG2C T cell subset, CD4+ or CD8+ T cells, or bulk PBMC T cells (not recorded which). J is TRBJ1-3 and V is TRBV20-1. The sequence derives from a man aged 18 to 30 in good health. The CDR3 loop is CSAGQPSGNTIYF.